This TCR beta chain emerged from a study of T-cell memory formation after mild COVID-19. Regarding the study as a whole: Second-wave clones peaking on day 37 lacked confirmed SARS-CoV-2 specificity. The finding that pre-infection memory included some responding clones suggested that cross-reactive memory joined. There was a balanced CD4/CD8 profile in clones contracting day 15 to 85, and later expanders leaned CD4+.

TCRdb re-called the 5' RACE reads through MiXCR, storing one row per CDR3 protein. The sample holds under 110,000 distinct CDR3 sequences, about 18% seen once. In this sample, this clonotype turned up a few times. As yet, its antigen is unknown. The CDR3 has 14 residues. Per germline, CDR1 LGHNA and CDR2 YSLEER. V lost 4 bases, J lost 7 bases, and 5 bases stayed unmatched. The rearrangement uses TRBV4-3 and TRBJ2-7; 12 nucleotides line up with TRBD1. This receptor was taken from an adult woman who had mild COVID-19 (a few samples of this study predate the infection). Cell type and time point are not known. Sequencing was carried out using PBMCs or a T cell subset sorted from them (not recorded which). The CDR3 spells CASSRDRGLGEQYF. The CDR3 nucleotides read TGCGCCAGCAGCCGGGACAGGGGGCTGGGGGAGCAGTACTTC.